This record covers a single T cell receptor beta chain. Its antigen is unknown. PCR amplification relied on 60 Vbeta primers (plus 13 Jbeta primers). Using immunoSEQ multiplex PCR, the repertoire was profiled, and TCRdb retains in-frame clones only, with some absent. The sample holds 110,000 or so clones, about 77% seen once. This sample was taken from a study of cytomegalovirus exposure and HLA in healthy donors. Study-wide findings and caveats: The authors later found TCR association rates varying by HLA locus, with DRB1 most and HLA-C fewest. Earlier findings revealed that most TCR beta V segments proved productive either about 87% or about 30% of the time. Compared with the roughly 700-donor mean, an Asian-associated ancestry cluster reportedly had fewer N-insertions, according to a later analysis.

The CDR3 contains 14 residues. Germline V gene sequence: CDR1 SGHTA, CDR2 FQGNSA. V lost 1 base and J lost 4, with 11 bases in between. This sequence joins TRBV7-2 and TRBJ2-7, with D hard to call. The TCR originated in a woman under 40 in good health and CMV-seropositive. Source material: PBMCs. CDR3 nucleotides: TGTGCCAGCAGCTTAGGAGGCCGCGGATACGAGCAGTACTTC. Protein product: CASSLGGRGYEQYF. The variable domain in full, with the rest retrieved from reference TRBV7-2 and TRBJ2-7, is GAGVSQSPSNKVTEKGKDVELRCDPISGHTALYWYRQSLGQGLEFLIYFQGNSAPDKSGLPSDRFSAERTGGSVSTLTIQRTQQEDSAVYLCASSLGGRGYEQYFGPGTRLTVT.